This T cell receptor beta chain comes out of a study of blood T cell repertoires in COVID-19 (dated by TCRdb to about 2020). Regarding the study in general: Collaborator samples came from the United States, Italy and Spain and covered acute and convalescent phases of COVID-19. The material from the prospective study consisted of cDNA or gDNA derived from T cells, B-cell-depleted T cells, or PBMCs. The dataset comprised deeply sampled blood TCRbeta repertoires from subjects exposed to, actively infected with, or recovered from COVID-19. The repertoires were made available in a free public database intended to serve as a resource for research on the immune response to SARS-CoV-2. Samples were obtained from the ongoing ImmuneRACE study (first 160 participants) and from 1,254 subjects provided by 6 global collaborators. A de-identified subject ID, COVID-19 status, age in years and sex were almost always included in the sample metadata. Where HLA class I and class II types were available, the types were taken from metadata supplied by the sample provider, not from assay-based typing.

One collaborating source in Seattle enrolled patients during active infection and followed them longitudinally through the course of disease. Each collaborating institution followed its own protocols to collect whole blood in K2EDTA tubes. For TCRbeta analysis, collaborators shipped samples as frozen whole blood, isolated PBMCs, or DNA extracted from either of those sample types. Notes on this clone: There is no known antigen for this receptor. Base qualities are missing; no much larger clone stands one base away.

The germline ends are 3 bases apart after V is trimmed by 0 bases and J by 4 bases. The CDR3, cysteine through phenylalanine, is 12 amino acids long. The retained sequence is limited to the CDR3, 36 bases, with the frame set at the first base. The germline V gene (reference sequence) provides CDR1 LNHDA and CDR2 SQIVND. The paper as a whole reports these results and caveats: The quantity of clinical and demographic metadata differed by source and by participant and was supplied without curation.

TCRbeta CDR3 regions were amplified from genomic DNA using the immunoSEQ Assay, a bias-controlled multiplex PCR. As for the original processing: Nucleated cell counts per sample were estimated from amplification of reference gene primers within the assay. To quantify the absolute abundance of each unique TCRbeta CDR3 rearrangement, sequence reads were collapsed and filtered. For each sample, productive Simpson clonality was calculated as the square root of Simpson's diversity index across productive rearrangements. The immuneACCESS repertoire file appears here via TCRdb, limited to in-frame rearrangements. These files lack a portion of the clones; in checked studies, under half of the deficit traces to unresolved V genes, and the cause of the others is not known. The D gene and trimming were derived from the DNA, and the V and J assignments and clone size from that table. The sample records some 200,000 clones, roughly 94% of which are singletons. The ten largest clones add up to roughly 0.76% of the sample.

The rearranged segments are TRBV19 and TRBJ2-5, with no reliable assignment of the D segment. This clonotype was sampled from a man between 25 and 39 years old with COVID-19, enrolled during active disease. Material: peripheral blood. Here the CDR3 is given as CASSIDRETQYF. Here is the DNA: TGTGCCAGTAGTATAGACCGAGAGACCCAGTACTTC.